The 21 T cell receptor beta chains given below trace back to one sample, sequenced in a study of T-cell memory formation after mild COVID-19. TCRdb used MiXCR to reprocess the 5' RACE reads, holding one entry per CDR3 protein. The sample contains about 150,000 distinct CDR3 sequences, about 14% of which appear only once. The sample taken for sequencing was PBMCs or a T cell subset sorted from them (not recorded which). The receptor source for this set is an adult woman who had mild COVID-19 (a few samples of this study predate the infection). Cell type and time point are not known.

This clonotype has just a few counts. V gene TRBV12-3 or TRBV12-4 combines with J gene TRBJ2-3; 8 nucleotides line up with TRBD2. This CDR3 has 15 residues. V lost 7 bases, J lost 2 bases, and 8 bases stayed unmatched. This chain's CDR3 is CASTSGGFFTDTQYF. The DNA of the CDR3 is TGTGCCAGCACATCGGGGGGGTTTTTCACAGATACGCAGTATTTT.

In this sample, this clonotype turned up a few times. CDR3 in amino acids: CASGRDSAGSYEQYF. The DNA for the CDR3 is TGTGCCAGCGGGAGGGACAGTGCGGGGTCCTACGAGCAGTACTTC. The chain carries TRBV6-5 and TRBJ2-7; either TRBD1 or TRBD2 may fit D (7 bases each). CDR1 and CDR2 (germline): MNHEY, SVGAGI. V was cut by 8 bases and J by 1 base, with 18 bases left in between. The CDR3 sequence is 15 residues long.

A few counts support this clonotype. This rearrangement joins TRBV2 to TRBJ2-1; TRBD1 or TRBD2 may be the D gene (5 bases each). The CDR3 totals 13 residues. Trimming removed 7 bases at V and 5 bases at J, with 12 bases between. The germline CDR1 and CDR2 sequences are SNHLY and FYNNEI. Written as DNA, the CDR3 is TGTGCCAGCAAGGGGACGGTAGACAATGAGCAGTTCTTC. The encoded protein is CASKGTVDNEQFF.

This clonotype was seen only a few times. The chain uses TRBV3-1 and TRBJ2-7, with unresolved D. The CDR3 is made up of 15 amino acids. Trimming left V 1 base short and J 1 base short, with 11 bases between. Germline V gives CDR1 LGHDT, CDR2 YNNKEL (reference sequence). For the CDR3, the DNA is TGTGCCAGCAGCCAAGGTGGGGTGATATCCTACGAGCAGTACTTC. This translates into CASSQGGVISYEQYF.

This clonotype was seen only a few times. The chain joins TRBV7-2 to TRBJ1-2; D is ambiguous. Germline CDR1 and CDR2: SGHTA and FQGNSA. The CDR3 is made up of 11 amino acids. V was cut by 8 bases and J by 2 bases, with 6 bases left in between. This CDR3 is CASGGNYGYTF. The DNA of the CDR3 is TGTGCCAGCGGTGGGAACTATGGCTACACCTTC.

This clonotype has more than one count but fewer than ten. The rearrangement uses TRBV20-1 and TRBJ1-1; a possible D gene is TRBD1 (5 bases). CDR1 DFQATT and CDR2 SNEGSKA come from the germline V gene (reference sequence). This CDR3 region has 14 residues. Trimming stripped 0 bases from V and 2 bases from J, with 10 bases between. The CDR3 loop is CSAREAGANTEAFF. The CDR3 DNA is TGCAGTGCTAGAGAAGCCGGGGCAAACACTGAAGCTTTCTTT.

The chain has TRBV5-1 and TRBJ2-7; D is unresolved. CDR3 size: 14 residues. The germline V and J ends were trimmed by 5 bases and 5 bases, with 17 bases remaining between them. Germline V CDR1 and CDR2: SGHRS, YFSETQ. CDR3 sequence reads: CASSGLGTVDEQYF. DNA of the CDR3: TGCGCCAGCAGTGGTCTGGGAACGGTAGACGAGCAGTACTTC.

This clonotype came up a few times. The chain joins TRBV7-9 to TRBJ2-3, with 8 bases that match TRBD2. CDR3 length: 17 amino acids. V trimming: 5 bases; J trimming: 2 bases; junction bases outside the gene matches: 12. Germline lookup yields CDR1 SEHNR and CDR2 FQNEAQ (reference sequence). The CDR3, as DNA: TGTGCCAGCAGCCCCTGGACTAGCTGGGGGCACACAGATACGCAGTATTTT. Protein: CASSPWTSWGHTDTQYF.

By sample fraction, this clonotype is medium-sized. This rearrangement joins TRBV7-9 to TRBJ1-1; D is unclear. From germline, CDR1 is SEHNR and CDR2 FQNEAQ (reference sequence). Trimming took 1 base from V and 8 from J, leaving 8 bases between them. The CDR3 runs 12 residues. The chain's CDR3 is CASSLGFREAFF. In DNA, the CDR3 is TGTGCCAGCAGCTTAGGTTTCAGGGAAGCTTTCTTT.

This clonotype has a handful of counts. V gene TRBV12-3 or TRBV12-4 combines with J gene TRBJ1-6, with D possibly matching TRBD1 (5 bases). The CDR3 totals 14 residues. Between the trimmed V and J ends, which lost 6 bases and 7 bases, there was a span of 13 bases. CDR3 in DNA: TGTGCCAGCAGCTCCGGGACTATCAATTCACCCCTCCACTTT. Translating it yields CASSSGTINSPLHF.

This clonotype was counted only a few times. The chain uses TRBV29-1 and TRBJ1-1; 7 bases fit TRBD1. The length of the CDR3 is 12 residues. V lost 6 bases to trimming and J lost 3 bases; unmatched junction nucleotides: 4. CDR1 SQVTM and CDR2 ANQGSEA come from the germline V gene. CDR3 bases: TGCAGCGTCCGGGACAGATACACTGAAGCTTTCTTT. Translated: CSVRDRYTEAFF.

This chain connects TRBV24-1 to TRBJ2-1, with D maybe TRBD1 (7 bases). V lost 1 base, J lost 7 bases, and 19 bases lay in between. CDR1 is KGHDR and CDR2 is SFDVKD in the germline V gene. This CDR3 comprises 17 residues. CDR3 region: CATSDFQGVLGRNEQFF. The CDR3 DNA reads as TGTGCCACCAGTGATTTCCAGGGGGTCTTGGGGAGGAATGAGCAGTTCTTC.

In its sample, this clonotype was seen a few times. This rearrangement joins TRBV4-2 to TRBJ2-7; 7 nucleotides agree with TRBD1. Germline loops: CDR1 LGHNA, CDR2 YNFKEQ. The CDR3 runs to 14 residues. V was pared by 5 bases and J by 4 bases, with 8 bases of the junction left unmatched. The DNA of the CDR3 is TGTGCCAGCAGCTCCTGGGACAGAGATTACGAGCAGTACTTC. This gives the protein CASSSWDRDYEQYF.

The V and J genes are TRBV12-3 or TRBV12-4 and TRBJ2-3; 8 positions match TRBD1. The V segment lost 6 bases and the J segment 1 base; nucleotides outside the gene matches: 3. The CDR3 sequence is 14 residues long. CDR3: CASSTTGGTDTQYF. Written as DNA, the CDR3 is TGTGCCAGCAGCACGACAGGGGGCACAGATACGCAGTATTTT.

The CDR3 nucleotides read TGTGCCAGTAGTAATCGGAGGGATAACACTGAAGCTTTCTTT. Translation gives CASSNRRDNTEAFF. The V and J genes are TRBV19 and TRBJ1-1, with no clear D. Per the germline V gene, CDR1 is LNHDA and CDR2 is SQIVND (reference sequence). The CDR3 consists of 14 residues. Between the trimmed V and J ends, which lost 4 bases and 2 bases, there was a span of 11 bases.

This clonotype was counted only a few times. CDR3 sequence (DNA): TGTGCCAGCAGCCCGAGTCGGTCCCCCGGGGAGCTGTTTTTT. Protein sequence: CASSPSRSPGELFF. The rearrangement links TRBV12-3 or TRBV12-4 to TRBJ2-2; no definite D call. The length of the CDR3 is 14 residues. The V end was cut by 6 bases, the J end by 6 bases, with 14 bases between.

This clonotype was counted a few times. The chain recombines TRBV10-3 with TRBJ2-7; 12 bases fit TRBD1. CDR3 size: 15 residues. The V gene end was trimmed by 2 bases and the J gene end by 6 bases; junction bases not matched to a gene: 5. Germline V CDR1 and CDR2: ENHRY, SYGVKD. The CDR3: CAISETGTGGIEQYF. Written as DNA, the CDR3 is TGTGCCATCAGTGAGACCGGGACAGGGGGCATCGAGCAGTACTTC.

This clonotype appeared a few times. The chain uses TRBV30 and TRBJ2-7; TRBD1 agrees at 7 bases. V lost 4 bases and J lost 6; bases outside the gene matches: 12. The CDR3 has 14 amino acids. The germline gives CDR1 GTSNPN, CDR2 SVGIG (reference sequence). CDR3 in amino acids: CAWTEGTGVGEQYF. The CDR3 DNA reads TGTGCCTGGACCGAGGGTACAGGGGTAGGCGAGCAGTACTTC.

Here the CDR3 reads CSVRTSGRHGTDTQYF. The CDR3 nucleotides are TGCAGTGTTCGGACTAGCGGGAGGCATGGCACAGATACGCAGTATTTT. The rearrangement links TRBV20-1 to TRBJ2-3; 14 nucleotides agree with TRBD2. This CDR3 has 16 amino acids. V lost 7 bases and J lost 1; bases outside the gene matches: 7. Germline V gene lookup returns CDR1 DFQATT and CDR2 SNEGSKA (reference sequence).

This clonotype came up many times. The V and J genes are TRBV5-1 and TRBJ2-2, with D hard to call. CDR1 is SGHRS, CDR2 YFSETQ, per germline. The length of the CDR3 is 13 residues. Trimming stripped 2 bases from V and 5 bases from J, with 7 bases between. CDR3 amino acids: CASSLTQTGELFF. The CDR3 bases are TGCGCCAGCAGCTTAACGCAGACCGGGGAGCTGTTTTTT.

The gene calls are TRBV6-5 and TRBJ1-6; possible D gene TRBD1, 5 bases. This CDR3 has 14 residues. V was clipped by 6 bases and J by 7 bases, with 13 bases between them. Germline values: CDR1 MNHEY, CDR2 SVGAGI. DNA for the CDR3: TGTGCCAGCAGGTACGACAGCGGGAATTCACCCCTCCACTTT. Its protein is CASRYDSGNSPLHF.